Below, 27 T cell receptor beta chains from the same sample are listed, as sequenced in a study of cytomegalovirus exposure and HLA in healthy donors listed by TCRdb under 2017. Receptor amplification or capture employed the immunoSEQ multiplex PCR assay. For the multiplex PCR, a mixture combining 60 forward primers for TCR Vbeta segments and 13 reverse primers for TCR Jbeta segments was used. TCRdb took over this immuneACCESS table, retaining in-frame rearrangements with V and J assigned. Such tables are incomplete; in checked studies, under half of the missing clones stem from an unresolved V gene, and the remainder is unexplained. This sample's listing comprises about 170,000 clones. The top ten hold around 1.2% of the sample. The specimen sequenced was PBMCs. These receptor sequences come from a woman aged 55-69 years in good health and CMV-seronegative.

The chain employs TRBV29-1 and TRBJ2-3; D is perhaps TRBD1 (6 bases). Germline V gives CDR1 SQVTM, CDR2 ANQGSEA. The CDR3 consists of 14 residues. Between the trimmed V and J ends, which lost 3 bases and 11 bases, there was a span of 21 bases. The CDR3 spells CSVDAGTGKGMQYF. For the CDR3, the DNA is TGCAGCGTTGATGCGGGTACAGGGAAGGGTATGCAGTATTTT.

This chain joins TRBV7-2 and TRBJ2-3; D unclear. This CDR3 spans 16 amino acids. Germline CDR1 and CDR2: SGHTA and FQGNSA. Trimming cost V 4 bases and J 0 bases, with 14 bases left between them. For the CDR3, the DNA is TGTGCCAGCAGCTCCTCCCCGGTCCTTAGCACAGATACGCAGTATTTT. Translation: CASSSSPVLSTDTQYF.

CDR3 residues: CASSVEDRGVEDTQYF. Here the CDR3 DNA reads TGTGCCAGCAGCGTAGAGGACAGGGGAGTGGAGGATACGCAGTATTTT. The gene calls are TRBV9 and TRBJ2-3, with 9 bases identical to TRBD1. CDR1 and CDR2 from the germline V gene are SGDLS and YYNGEE. The CDR3 is 16 amino acids. After removal of 0 bases from V and 6 bases from J, the junction contained 8 bases not matched to a gene.

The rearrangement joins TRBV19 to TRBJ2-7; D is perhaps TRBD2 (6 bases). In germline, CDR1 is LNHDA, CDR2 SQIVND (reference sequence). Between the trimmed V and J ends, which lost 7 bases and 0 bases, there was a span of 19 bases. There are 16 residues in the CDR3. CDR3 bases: TGTGCCAGTAATGGGGGAGGAGGGACGAGCTCCTACGAGCAGTACTTC. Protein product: CASNGGGGTSSYEQYF.

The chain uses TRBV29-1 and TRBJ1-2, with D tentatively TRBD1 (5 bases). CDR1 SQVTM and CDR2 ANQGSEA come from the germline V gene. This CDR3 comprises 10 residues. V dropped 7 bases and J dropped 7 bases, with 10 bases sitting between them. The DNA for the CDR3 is TGCAGCGCACCAGACAGTGGCTACACCTTC. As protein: CSAPDSGYTF. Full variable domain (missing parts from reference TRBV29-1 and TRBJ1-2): SAVISQKPSRDICQRGTSLTIQCQVDSQVTMMFWYRQQPGQSLTLIATANQGSEATYESGFVIDKFPISRPNLTFSTLTVSNMSPEDSSIYLCSAPDSGYTFGSGTRLTVV.

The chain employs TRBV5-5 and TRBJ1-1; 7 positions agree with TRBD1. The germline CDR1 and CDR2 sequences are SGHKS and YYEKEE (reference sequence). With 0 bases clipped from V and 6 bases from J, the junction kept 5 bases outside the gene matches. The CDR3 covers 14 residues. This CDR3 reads CASSLGQGVPEAFF. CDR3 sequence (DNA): TGTGCCAGCAGCTTGGGACAGGGAGTACCTGAAGCTTTCTTT.

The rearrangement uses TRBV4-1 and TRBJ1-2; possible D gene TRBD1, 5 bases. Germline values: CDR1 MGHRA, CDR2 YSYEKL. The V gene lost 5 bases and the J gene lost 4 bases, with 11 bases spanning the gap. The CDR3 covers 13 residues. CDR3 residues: CASSGTGGYGYTF. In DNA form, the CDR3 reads TGCGCCAGCAGCGGGACGGGGGGCTATGGCTACACCTTC.

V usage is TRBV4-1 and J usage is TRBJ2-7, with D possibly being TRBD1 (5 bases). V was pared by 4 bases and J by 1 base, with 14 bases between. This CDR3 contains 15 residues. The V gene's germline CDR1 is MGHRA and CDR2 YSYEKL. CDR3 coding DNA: TGCGCCAGCAGCCCGCAACCTACAGGTTCCTACGAGCAGTACTTC. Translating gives CASSPQPTGSYEQYF.

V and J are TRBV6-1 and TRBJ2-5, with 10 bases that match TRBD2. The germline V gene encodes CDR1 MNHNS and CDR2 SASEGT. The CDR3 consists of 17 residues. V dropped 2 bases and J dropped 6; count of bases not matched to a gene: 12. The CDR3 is CASSEHGAGGPVQTQYF. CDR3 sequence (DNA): TGTGCCAGCAGTGAACATGGAGCGGGAGGGCCCGTCCAGACCCAGTACTTC.

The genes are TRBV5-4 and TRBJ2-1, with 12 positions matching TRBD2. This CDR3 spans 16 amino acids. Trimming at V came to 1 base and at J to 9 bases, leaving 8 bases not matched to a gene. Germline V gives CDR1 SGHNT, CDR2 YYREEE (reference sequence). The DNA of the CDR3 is TGTGCCAGCAGCTTGTGGGCCCTAGCGGGAGGGGGTGAGCAGTTCTTC. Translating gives CASSLWALAGGGEQFF. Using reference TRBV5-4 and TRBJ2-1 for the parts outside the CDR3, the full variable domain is ETGVTQSPTHLIKTRGQQVTLRCSSQSGHNTVSWYQQALGQGPQFIFQYYREEENGRGNFPPRFSGLQFPNYSSELNVNALELDDSALYLCASSLWALAGGGEQFFGPGTRLTVL.

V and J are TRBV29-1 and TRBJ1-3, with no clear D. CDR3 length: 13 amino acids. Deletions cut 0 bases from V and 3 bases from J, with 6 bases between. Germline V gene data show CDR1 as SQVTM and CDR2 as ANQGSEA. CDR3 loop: CSVEEAFGNTIYF. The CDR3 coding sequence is TGCAGCGTTGAAGAAGCGTTTGGAAACACCATATATTTT. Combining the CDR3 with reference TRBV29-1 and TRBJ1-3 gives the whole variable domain SAVISQKPSRDICQRGTSLTIQCQVDSQVTMMFWYRQQPGQSLTLIATANQGSEATYESGFVIDKFPISRPNLTFSTLTVSNMSPEDSSIYLCSVEEAFGNTIYFGEGSWLTVV.

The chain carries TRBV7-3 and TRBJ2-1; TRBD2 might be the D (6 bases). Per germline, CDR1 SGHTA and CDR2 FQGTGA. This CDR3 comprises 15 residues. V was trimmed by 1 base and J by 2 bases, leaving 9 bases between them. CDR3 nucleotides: TGTGCCAGCAGCTTAATGTCTAGCGCCTACAATGAGCAGTTCTTC. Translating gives CASSLMSSAYNEQFF.

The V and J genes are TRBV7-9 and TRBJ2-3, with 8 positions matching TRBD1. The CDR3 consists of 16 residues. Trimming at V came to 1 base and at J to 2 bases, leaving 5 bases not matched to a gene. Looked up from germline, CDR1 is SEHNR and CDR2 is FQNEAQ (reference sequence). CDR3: CASSLVTGGPTDTQYF. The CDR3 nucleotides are TGTGCCAGCAGCTTAGTAACAGGGGGACCCACAGATACGCAGTATTTT. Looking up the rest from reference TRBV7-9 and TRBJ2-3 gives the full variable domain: DTGVSQNPRHKITKRGQNVTFRCDPISEHNRLYWYRQTLGQGPEFLTYFQNEAQLEKSRLLSDRFSAERPKGSFSTLEIQRTEQGDSAMYLCASSLVTGGPTDTQYFGPGTRLTVL.

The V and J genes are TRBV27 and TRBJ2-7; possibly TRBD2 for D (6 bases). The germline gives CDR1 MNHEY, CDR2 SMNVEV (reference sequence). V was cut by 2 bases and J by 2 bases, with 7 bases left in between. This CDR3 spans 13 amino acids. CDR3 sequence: CASSLRGTYEQYF. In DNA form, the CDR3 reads TGTGCCAGCAGTTTACGGGGGACCTACGAGCAGTACTTC.

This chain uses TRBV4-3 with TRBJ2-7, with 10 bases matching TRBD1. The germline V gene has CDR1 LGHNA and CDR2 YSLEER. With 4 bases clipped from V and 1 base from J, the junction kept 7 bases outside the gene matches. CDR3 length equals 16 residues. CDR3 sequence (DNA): TGCGCCAGCAGCCGTACCGGGACAGGGGAGTCCTACGAGCAGTACTTC. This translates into CASSRTGTGESYEQYF.

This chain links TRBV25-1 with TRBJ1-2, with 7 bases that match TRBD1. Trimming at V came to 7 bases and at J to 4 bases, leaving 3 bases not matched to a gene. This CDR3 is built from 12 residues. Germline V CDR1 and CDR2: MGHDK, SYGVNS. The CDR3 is CASTRDSYGYTF. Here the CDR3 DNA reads TGTGCCAGCACCCGGGACAGCTATGGCTACACCTTC.

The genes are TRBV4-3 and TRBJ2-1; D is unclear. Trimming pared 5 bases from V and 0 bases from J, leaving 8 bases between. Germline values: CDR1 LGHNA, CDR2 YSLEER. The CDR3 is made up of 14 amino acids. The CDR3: CASSGRSSYNEQFF. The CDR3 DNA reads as TGCGCCAGCAGCGGTCGGAGCTCCTACAATGAGCAGTTCTTC.

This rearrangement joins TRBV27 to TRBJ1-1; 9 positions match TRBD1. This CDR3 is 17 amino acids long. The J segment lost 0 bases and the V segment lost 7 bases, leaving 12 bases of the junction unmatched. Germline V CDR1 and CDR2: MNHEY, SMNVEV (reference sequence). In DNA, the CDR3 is TGTGCCAGCACCCCTCGGGGGACAGGGATAATGAACACTGAAGCTTTCTTT. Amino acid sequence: CASTPRGTGIMNTEAFF.

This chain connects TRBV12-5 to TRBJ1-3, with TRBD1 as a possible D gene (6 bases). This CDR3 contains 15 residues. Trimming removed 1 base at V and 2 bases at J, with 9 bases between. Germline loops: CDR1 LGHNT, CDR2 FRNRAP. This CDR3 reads CASGLADSTGNTIYF. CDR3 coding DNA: TGTGCTAGTGGTTTGGCGGACAGCACTGGAAACACCATATATTTT.

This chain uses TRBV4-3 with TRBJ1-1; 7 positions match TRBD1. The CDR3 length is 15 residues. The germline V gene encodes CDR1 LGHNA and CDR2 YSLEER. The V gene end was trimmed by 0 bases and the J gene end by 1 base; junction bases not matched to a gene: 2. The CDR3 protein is CASSQDRTGNTEAFF. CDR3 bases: TGCGCCAGCAGCCAAGATAGGACAGGGAACACTGAAGCTTTCTTT.

The CDR3 loop is CASSDLTGVRDRDTEAFF. CDR3 bases: TGTGCCAGCAGTGACCTAACAGGGGTTCGAGACAGGGACACTGAAGCTTTCTTT. The chain links TRBV25-1 to TRBJ1-1, with 7 positions matching TRBD1. CDR1 and CDR2 (germline): MGHDK, SYGVNS. J was trimmed by 3 bases and V by 3 bases; bases with no gene match: 16. This CDR3 comprises 18 residues.

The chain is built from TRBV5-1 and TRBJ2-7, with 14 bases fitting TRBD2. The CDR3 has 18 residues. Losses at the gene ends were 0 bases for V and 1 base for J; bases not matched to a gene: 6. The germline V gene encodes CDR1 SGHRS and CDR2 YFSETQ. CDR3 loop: CASSLAGTSGSPSYEQYF. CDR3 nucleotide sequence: TGCGCCAGCAGCTTGGCTGGGACTAGCGGGAGCCCTTCCTACGAGCAGTACTTC.

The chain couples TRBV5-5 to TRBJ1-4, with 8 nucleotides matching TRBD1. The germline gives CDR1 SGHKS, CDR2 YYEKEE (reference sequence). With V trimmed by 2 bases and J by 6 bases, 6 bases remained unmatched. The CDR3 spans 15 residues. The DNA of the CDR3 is TGTGCCAGCAGCTTTATGACAGGGGCGGATGAAAAACTGTTTTTT. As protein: CASSFMTGADEKLFF.

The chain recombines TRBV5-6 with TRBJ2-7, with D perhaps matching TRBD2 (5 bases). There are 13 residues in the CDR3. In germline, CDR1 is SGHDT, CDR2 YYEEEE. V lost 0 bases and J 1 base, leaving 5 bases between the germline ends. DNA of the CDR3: TGTGCCAGCAGCTTGGGGGAGTCCTACGAGCAGTACTTC. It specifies CASSLGESYEQYF.

CDR3 protein: CASSQAYNEQFF. The CDR3 nucleotides are TGTGCCAGCAGCCAAGCTTACAATGAGCAGTTCTTC. The chain recombines TRBV4-2 with TRBJ2-1, with D unclear. Trimming cost V 1 base and J 4 bases, with 2 bases left between them. The CDR3 totals 12 residues. CDR1 and CDR2 (germline): LGHNA, YNFKEQ.

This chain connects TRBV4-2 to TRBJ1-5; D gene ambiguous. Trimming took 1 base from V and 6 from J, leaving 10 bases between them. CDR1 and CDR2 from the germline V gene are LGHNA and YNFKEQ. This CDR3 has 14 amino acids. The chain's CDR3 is CASSQAGTGQPQHF. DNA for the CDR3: TGTGCCAGCAGCCAAGCTGGAACGGGTCAGCCCCAGCATTTT.

CDR3 sequence: CASSQATSASGTDTQYF. The CDR3 DNA reads TGTGCCAGCAGCCAAGCTACGTCGGCTAGCGGCACAGATACGCAGTATTTT. The J gene is TRBJ2-3, the V gene TRBV4-2, with D possibly being TRBD2 (6 bases). Trimming took 1 base from V and 1 from J, leaving 15 bases between them. Per germline, CDR1 LGHNA and CDR2 YNFKEQ. The CDR3 is made up of 17 amino acids.